These 18 T cell receptor beta chains share one sample of origin, sequenced in a study of human T cells and chemical hapten exposure. Time point in this sample: pre-sensitization, week 0. As for treatment: therapeutic diphenylcyclopropenone sensitization with weekly scalp DPC. MiXCR was run by TCRdb on the RACE reads, yielding one entry per CDR3 protein. Of about 85,000 distinct CDR3 sequences in the sample, 8.5% are singletons; the top ten hold 2.5% to 3%. Sequencing was performed on whole blood, taken in connection with sensitization to the hapten diphenylcyclopropenone (DPC). The receptors were gathered from a middle-aged man with alopecia areata. Some clones in this sample may be carry-over from other donors' samples.

This clonotype was seen a few times. The chain uses TRBV4-1 and TRBJ2-7; D gene uncertain. From germline, CDR1 is MGHRA and CDR2 YSYEKL. This CDR3 is built from 14 residues. V lost 1 base to trimming and J lost 2 bases, with 9 bases between them. The CDR3 coding sequence is TGCGCCAGCAGCCAAGGTTATGGCGCCTACGAGCAGTACGTC. This gives the protein CASSQGYGAYEQYV.

The rearrangement uses TRBV6-2 or TRBV6-3 and TRBJ2-7, with 13 positions matching TRBD2. This CDR3 is built from 14 residues. V lost 9 bases and J lost 3; bases outside the gene matches: 5. Per germline, CDR1 MNHEY and CDR2 SVGEGT. CDR3 coding DNA: TGTGCCAGTATGACTAGCGGGAGGCTCTACGAGCAGTACGTC. Its protein product is CASMTSGRLYEQYV.

This clonotype came up a few times. The chain combines TRBV19 with TRBJ1-2, with 7 bases matching TRBD1. This CDR3 is built from 16 residues. Germline V gene sequence: CDR1 LNHDA, CDR2 SQIVND (reference sequence). V shed 6 bases and J 4 bases; nucleotides not matched to a gene: 14. CDR3 in DNA: TGTGCCAGTAGCTTACTCCTGACAGGGAGCCCCTATGGCTACACCTTC. Encoded protein: CASSLLLTGSPYGYTF.

This clonotype was observed a few times. DNA for the CDR3: TGTGCCAGCAGCCAAGATCATGGCCGGGACGCCCAGAATGGGCCCCAGCATTTT. It yields the protein CASSQDHGRDAQNGPQHF. The V call is TRBV14, the J call TRBJ1-5; weak D call: TRBD1 (5 bases). Looked up from germline, CDR1 is SGHDN and CDR2 is FVKESK. V gave up 0 bases and J gave up 9 bases, with 24 bases separating them. The CDR3 loop spans 18 amino acids.

The gene calls are TRBV20-1 and TRBJ1-1, with D unclear. Trimming pared 0 bases from V and 1 base from J, leaving 6 bases between. Germline V lookup: CDR1 DFQATT, CDR2 SNEGSKA (reference sequence). The CDR3 totals 13 residues. The CDR3 loop is CSAREASNTEAFF. CDR3 bases: TGCAGTGCTAGAGAGGCCTCGAACACTGAAGCTTTCTTT.

This clonotype has a count of ten or more. This rearrangement joins TRBV7-2 to TRBJ2-1; 10 nucleotides match TRBD2. Looked up from germline, CDR1 is SGHTA and CDR2 is FQGNSA. The trim removed 3 bases at V and 6 bases at J, leaving 5 bases unmatched. The CDR3 has 15 amino acids. CDR3 bases: TGTGCCAGCAGCTTTAGCGGGAGGCTGAGCAATGAGCAGTTCTTC. Translation: CASSFSGRLSNEQFF.

Many counts were recorded for this clonotype. The V and J genes are TRBV29-1 and TRBJ2-3; tentative D call: TRBD2 (6 bases). Deletions cut 2 bases from V and 0 bases from J, with 9 bases between. The CDR3 covers 14 residues. Germline CDR1 is SQVTM and CDR2 is ANQGSEA. CDR3 region: CSVERGDSTDTQYF. CDR3 in DNA: TGCAGCGTTGAACGCGGGGATAGCACAGATACGCAGTATTTT.

This clonotype occurred a few times. J is TRBJ2-2 and V is TRBV10-3; 7 bases align to TRBD1. Germline CDR1 is ENHRY and CDR2 is SYGVKD. Trimming removed 10 bases from V and 0 bases from J; junction bases left unmatched: 2. The CDR3 loop spans 13 amino acids. The CDR3 DNA follows: TGTGCCACCGACAGGGCGAACACCGGGGAGCTGTTTTTT. Its translation: CATDRANTGELFF.

This clonotype was observed a handful of times. The rearrangement links TRBV7-9 to TRBJ2-2; 7 nucleotides agree with TRBD2. Germline assignment: CDR1 SEHNR and CDR2 FQNEAQ (reference sequence). The CDR3 has 16 amino acids. V was pared by 1 base and J by 6 bases, with 8 bases of the junction left unmatched. The CDR3: CASSLGSGTKSGELFF. For the CDR3, the DNA is TGTGCCAGCAGCTTAGGTTCCGGGACTAAATCCGGGGAGCTGTTTTTT.

This clonotype came up many times. The rearrangement uses TRBV4-3 and TRBJ2-3; 8 nucleotides match TRBD2. V gave up 3 bases and J gave up 0 bases; unmatched junction bases: 2. CDR1 is LGHNA and CDR2 is YSLEER in the germline V gene. CDR3 length: 15 residues. CDR3 nucleotide sequence: TGCGCCAGCAGCCACCGACTAGCGAGCACAGATACGCAGTATTTT. Translated: CASSHRLASTDTQYF.

The chain employs TRBV11-1 and TRBJ2-3; D not certain. CDR3 length: 16 residues. CDR1 and CDR2 from the germline V gene are SGHAT and FQDESV (reference sequence). Between the trimmed V and J ends, which lost 2 bases and 1 base, there was a span of 13 bases. CDR3 bases: TGTGCCAGCAGCTTATTCCTAACCGCCCGCACAGATACGCAGTATTTT. Amino acids: CASSLFLTARTDTQYF.

This chain uses TRBV6-1 with TRBJ1-1, with 7 bases that match TRBD1. The CDR3 has 14 amino acids. The germline gives CDR1 MNHNS, CDR2 SASEGT. V gave up 2 bases and J gave up 3 bases; unmatched junction bases: 3. The CDR3, as DNA: TGTGCCAGCAGTGAACAGGGGGTCGACACTGAAGCTTTCTTT. Its protein product is CASSEQGVDTEAFF.

In its sample, this clonotype was seen many times. The chain joins TRBV29-1 to TRBJ1-1; D remains unclear. The CDR3 loop spans 9 amino acids. Trimming stripped 3 bases from V and 11 bases from J, with 7 bases between. CDR1 is SQVTM, CDR2 ANQGSEA, per germline. CDR3 DNA: TGCAGCGTTGATTCCGGGGCTTTCTTT. It translates to CSVDSGAFF.

This clonotype has ten or more counts. The chain employs TRBV6-2 or TRBV6-3 and TRBJ2-7; no clear D. Trimming removed 2 bases from V and 6 bases from J, with 8 bases in between. The CDR3 is made up of 12 amino acids. CDR1 MNHEY and CDR2 SVGEGT come from the germline V gene. Here the CDR3 DNA reads TGTGCCAGCAGTTACGGAATGGGCGAGCAGTACGTC. Protein sequence: CASSYGMGEQYV.

The chain carries TRBV12-3 or TRBV12-4 and TRBJ2-3; D call uncertain. This CDR3 region has 17 residues. Trimming cost V 2 bases and J 6 bases, with 21 bases left between them. Here the CDR3 reads CASSLSLVGLRSDTQYF. CDR3 nucleotides: TGTGCCAGCAGTTTATCATTGGTGGGGTTGCGGAGTGATACGCAGTATTTT.

In its sample, this clonotype was seen a few times. The chain combines TRBV15 with TRBJ2-1; TRBD1 agrees at 8 bases. Germline loops: CDR1 LNHNV, CDR2 YYDKDF (reference sequence). J gave up 6 bases and V 6 bases, and 10 bases lay outside the gene matches. The CDR3 length is 15 residues. CDR3 sequence: CATRAQGVDPNEQFF. The CDR3 nucleotides are TGTGCCACCAGAGCACAGGGGGTGGACCCCAATGAGCAGTTCTTC.

Many counts were recorded for this clonotype. J is TRBJ2-1 and V is TRBV6-2 or TRBV6-3; 16 positions agree with TRBD2. V dropped 2 bases and J dropped 8; count of bases not matched to a gene: 3. CDR1 is MNHEY, CDR2 SVGEGT, per germline. CDR3 length: 16 residues. The CDR3 loop reads CASSYPGLAGGDEQFF. For the CDR3, the DNA is TGTGCCAGCAGTTACCCGGGACTAGCGGGAGGGGATGAGCAGTTCTTC.

This chain connects TRBV21-1 to TRBJ2-7; no DNA check was done on the table's D call, TRBD1. TRBV21-1 is a pseudogene. The CDR3 is 16 amino acids. The CDR3 sequence is CASSKGFWAGYYEQYV. As DNA, the CDR3 is TGTGCCAGCAGCAAGGGGTTTTGGGCAGGGTACTACGAGCAGTACGTC.